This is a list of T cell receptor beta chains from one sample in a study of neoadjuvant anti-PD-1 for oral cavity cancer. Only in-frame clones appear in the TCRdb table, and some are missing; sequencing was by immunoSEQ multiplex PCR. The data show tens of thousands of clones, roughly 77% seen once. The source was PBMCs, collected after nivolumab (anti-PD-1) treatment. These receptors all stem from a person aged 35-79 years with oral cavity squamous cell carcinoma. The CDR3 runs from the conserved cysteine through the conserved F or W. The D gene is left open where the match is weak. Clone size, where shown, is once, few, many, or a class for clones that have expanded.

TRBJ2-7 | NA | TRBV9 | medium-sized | CASSVVATSYEQYF | TGTGCCAGCAGCGTGGTTGCTACCTCCTACGAGCAGTACTTC
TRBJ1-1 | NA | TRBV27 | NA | CASSWGGPDTEAFF | TGTGCCAGCAGTTGGGGGGGCCCAGACACTGAAGCTTTCTTT
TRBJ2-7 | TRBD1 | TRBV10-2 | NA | CASGTGESSYEQYF | TGCGCCAGCGGAACAGGGGAAAGCTCCTACGAGCAGTACTTC
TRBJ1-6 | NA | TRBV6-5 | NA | CASTFRGGSSPLHF | TGTGCCAGCACTTTTAGGGGGGGTAGTTCACCCCTCCACTTT
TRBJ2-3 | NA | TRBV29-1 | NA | CSSQAGDTQYF | TGCAGTTCACAGGCAGGAGATACGCAGTATTTT
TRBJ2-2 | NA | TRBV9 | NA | CASSVTEFGTGELFF | TGTGCCAGCAGCGTAACGGAGTTCGGGACCGGGGAGCTGTTTTTT
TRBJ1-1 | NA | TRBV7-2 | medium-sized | CASSLAGGEAFF | TGTGCCAGCAGCTTAGCGGGGGGTGAAGCTTTCTTT
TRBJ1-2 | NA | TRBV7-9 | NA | CASSSRTATYGYTF | TGTGCCAGCAGCTCCCGGACGGCCACCTATGGCTACACCTTC
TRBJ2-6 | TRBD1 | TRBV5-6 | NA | CASSPDRGRFSGANVLTF | TGTGCCAGCAGCCCCGACAGGGGCCGGTTCTCTGGGGCCAACGTCCTGACTTTC
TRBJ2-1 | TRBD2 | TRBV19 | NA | CASSDSSGSPYNEQFF | TGTGCCAGTAGCGATTCTAGCGGGAGTCCCTACAATGAGCAGTTCTTC
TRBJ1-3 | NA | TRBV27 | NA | CASSWGGADTIYF | TGTGCCAGCAGTTGGGGGGGAGCGGACACCATATATTTT
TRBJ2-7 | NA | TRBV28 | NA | CASSLPRTGEQYF | TGTGCCAGCAGTTTACCCAGGACGGGGGAGCAGTACTTC
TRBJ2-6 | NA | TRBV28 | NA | CASSLAGITSGANVLTF | TGTGCCAGCAGTTTGGCAGGGATCACCTCTGGGGCCAACGTCCTGACTTTC
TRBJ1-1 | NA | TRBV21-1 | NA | CASSKSCQVLQMNTEAFF | TGTGCCAGCAGCAAATCCTGCCAGGTTTTGCAAATGAACACTGAAGCTTTCTTT
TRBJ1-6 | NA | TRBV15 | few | CATSRERSLELNSPLHF | TGTGCCACCAGCAGAGAGCGGTCCCTGGAATTAAATTCACCCCTCCACTTT
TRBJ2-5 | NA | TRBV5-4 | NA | CASSLQPQETQYF | TGTGCCAGCAGCCTTCAACCCCAAGAGACCCAGTACTTC
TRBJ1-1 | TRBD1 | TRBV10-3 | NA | CAINTQGANTEAFF | TGTGCCATCAATACTCAGGGGGCCAACACTGAAGCTTTCTTT
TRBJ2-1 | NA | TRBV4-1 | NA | CASSRAHGGPNEQFF | TGCGCCAGCAGCCGGGCCCACGGAGGCCCCAATGAGCAGTTCTTC
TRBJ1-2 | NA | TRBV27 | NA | CASSPSPAPIANYGYTF | TGTGCCAGCAGTCCAAGCCCGGCTCCTATAGCTAACTATGGCTACACCTTC
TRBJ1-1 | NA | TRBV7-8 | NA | CASSGHGAGTEAFF | TGTGCCAGCAGCGGACATGGGGCGGGGACTGAAGCTTTCTTT
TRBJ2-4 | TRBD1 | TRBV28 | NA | CASSFPGTGGRSDIQYF | TGTGCCAGCAGTTTTCCCGGGACAGGGGGTAGGTCAGACATTCAGTACTTC
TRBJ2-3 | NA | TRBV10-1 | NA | CASSEARDTQYF | TGCGCCAGCAGTGAGGCGAGGGATACGCAGTATTTT
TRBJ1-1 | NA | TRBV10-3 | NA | CAISETPRTAVNTEAFF | TGTGCCATCAGTGAGACCCCCCGGACAGCAGTGAACACTGAAGCTTTCTTT
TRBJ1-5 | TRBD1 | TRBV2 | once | CASSTGQGYQPQHF | TGTGCCAGCAGCACGGGACAGGGTTATCAGCCCCAGCATTTT
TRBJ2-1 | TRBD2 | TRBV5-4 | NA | CASSPGGSSGVNEQFF | TGTGCCAGCAGCCCGGGAGGATCTAGCGGGGTCAATGAGCAGTTCTTC
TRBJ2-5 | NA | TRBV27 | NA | CASSVPGETQYF | TGTGCCAGCAGCGTACCGGGAGAGACCCAGTACTTC
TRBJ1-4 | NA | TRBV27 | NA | CASSSGGIREKLFF | TGTGCCAGCAGTTCGGGGGGCATAAGAGAAAAACTGTTTTTT
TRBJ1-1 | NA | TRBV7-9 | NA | CASSFKEGRGTEAFF | TGTGCCAGCAGCTTCAAGGAGGGTAGGGGAACTGAAGCTTTCTTT
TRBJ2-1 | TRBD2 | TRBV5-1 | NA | CASSLDSGSSYNEQFF | TGCGCCAGCAGCTTGGATAGCGGGAGCTCCTACAATGAGCAGTTCTTC
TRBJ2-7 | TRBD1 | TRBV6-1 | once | CASTVGQGLYEQYF | TGTGCCAGCACTGTCGGACAGGGTCTCTACGAGCAGTACTTC
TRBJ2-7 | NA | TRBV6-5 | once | CASSYSRGGRYEQYF | TGTGCCAGCAGTTACTCTAGGGGGGGGCGATACGAGCAGTACTTC
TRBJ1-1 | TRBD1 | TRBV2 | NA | CAGSAGQGVKAFF | TGTGCCGGCAGTGCTGGACAGGGGGTTAAAGCTTTCTTT
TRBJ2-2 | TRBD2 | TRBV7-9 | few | CASSFGLAGGETGELFF | TGTGCCAGCAGCTTCGGTCTAGCGGGAGGGGAGACCGGGGAGCTGTTTTTT
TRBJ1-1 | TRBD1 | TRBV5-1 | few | CASSRTGGLNTEAFF | TGCGCCAGCAGTCGGACAGGGGGCTTGAACACTGAAGCTTTCTTT
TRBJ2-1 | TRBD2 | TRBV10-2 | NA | CASSGGTSGVGNEQFF | TGCGCCAGCAGTGGTGGGACTAGCGGGGTAGGCAATGAGCAGTTCTTC
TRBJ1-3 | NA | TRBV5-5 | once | CASSGTSNPGSTIYF | TGTGCCAGCAGCGGGACCTCAAACCCCGGGAGCACCATATATTTT
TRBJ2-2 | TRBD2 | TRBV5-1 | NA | CASSVLTSGKTGELFF | TGCGCCAGCAGCGTCCTGACTAGCGGGAAAACCGGGGAGCTGTTTTTT
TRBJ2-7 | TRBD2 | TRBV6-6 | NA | CASSFGLAVSYEQYF | TGTGCCAGCAGTTTTGGACTAGCGGTTTCCTACGAGCAGTACTTC
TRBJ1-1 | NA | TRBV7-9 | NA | CASSSWANTEAFF | TGTGCCAGCAGCTCCTGGGCGAACACTGAAGCTTTCTTT
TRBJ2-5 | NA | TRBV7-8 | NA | CASSPPQGRGETQYF | TGTGCCAGCAGCCCACCACAGGGGCGGGGAGAGACCCAGTACTTC
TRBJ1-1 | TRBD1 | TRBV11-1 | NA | CASSFRQGPNTEAFF | TGTGCCAGCAGCTTCCGACAGGGCCCGAACACTGAAGCTTTCTTT